This entry lists 31 T cell receptor beta chains sequenced from one sample in a study of cytomegalovirus exposure and HLA in healthy donors. The study ran its PCR with 60 Vbeta and 13 Jbeta primers. Here immunoSEQ multiplex PCR was the method, and the copy in TCRdb shows in-frame clones only, minus some. The sample includes roughly 110,000 clones, approximately 71% of them seen just once. Specimen: PBMCs. These TCRs come from a man aged 40-49 years in good health and CMV-seronegative.

This clone was picked up one time. This CDR3 is CASSVIPGQGAGGNTIYF. The CDR3 coding sequence is TGTGCCAGCAGCGTAATACCGGGACAGGGGGCTGGTGGAAACACCATATATTTT. The chain carries TRBV9 and TRBJ1-3; 12 positions match TRBD1. Germline V CDR1 and CDR2: SGDLS, YYNGEE. The CDR3 sequence is 18 residues long. V dropped 1 base and J dropped 3; count of bases not matched to a gene: 8.

Only a few counts were recorded for this clone. V gene TRBV29-1 combines with J gene TRBJ2-1; 9 bases agree with TRBD2. This CDR3 is 15 amino acids long. CDR1 is SQVTM and CDR2 is ANQGSEA in the germline V gene. The junction had 11 bases not matched to a gene; V was cut back by 6 bases and J by 5 bases. CDR3 residues: CSVERWRGGHNEQFF. CDR3 nucleotides: TGCAGCGTCGAAAGGTGGCGGGGGGGCCACAATGAGCAGTTCTTC.

This clone has only one observation. The J gene is TRBJ1-2, the V gene TRBV5-8; 8 nucleotides match TRBD1. With 1 base clipped from V and 4 bases from J, the junction kept 6 bases outside the gene matches. The CDR3 is made up of 15 amino acids. Germline CDR1 SGHTS, CDR2 YDEGEE. DNA for the CDR3: TGTGCCAGCAGCTTGTCGGGACAGGACTCCTATGGCTACACCTTC. Translated, it gives CASSLSGQDSYGYTF.

The chain recombines TRBV6-1 with TRBJ2-3; 10 bases map to TRBD1. This CDR3 is 14 amino acids long. Germline values: CDR1 MNHNS, CDR2 SASEGT. V lost 10 bases and J lost 3; bases outside the gene matches: 7. CDR3 amino acids: CATNRDRGTDTQYF. DNA of the CDR3: TGTGCCACCAACCGGGACAGGGGTACAGATACGCAGTATTTT.

Details on this clone: Sequence at one end of the junction differs from germline and may be a read error. Different DNA sequences within this sample yield the same CDR3. V gene TRBV2 combines with J gene TRBJ2-5; D is possibly TRBD2 (6 bases). Germline CDR1 and CDR2: SNHLY and FYNNEI. The CDR3 totals 12 residues. CDR3 region: CASSRLGETQYF. The CDR3 region has the DNA TGTGCCAGCAGTAGACTAGGAGAGACACAGTACTTC.

This clone showed up just a few times. V gene TRBV18 combines with J gene TRBJ1-6, with D maybe TRBD1 (5 bases). The CDR3 totals 14 residues. V lost 5 bases to trimming and J lost 9 bases, with 14 bases between them. Germline-derived CDR1 and CDR2 are KGHSH and LQKENI. This CDR3 is CASSSSGERSPLHF. The CDR3, as DNA: TGTGCCAGCTCATCTTCGGGGGAGCGTTCACCCCTCCACTTT.

This sequence joins TRBV27 and TRBJ1-1; D is possibly TRBD1 (6 bases). The CDR3 has 15 amino acids. Germline V lookup: CDR1 MNHEY, CDR2 SMNVEV (reference sequence). Trimming stripped 2 bases from V and 1 base from J, with 11 bases between. CDR3: CASSLKGDPNTEAFF. The CDR3 DNA is TGTGCCAGCAGTTTAAAGGGGGACCCGAACACTGAAGCTTTCTTT.

The chain carries TRBV7-8 and TRBJ2-1; the D gene is possibly TRBD2 (7 bases). CDR1 and CDR2 (germline): SGHVS, FQNEAQ. CDR3 size: 18 residues. Deletions cut 5 bases from V and 9 bases from J, with 29 bases between. The CDR3 DNA reads as TGTGCCAGCAGCACCGTCCGGGTTGGTCTAGAGAGGGGGGGTGAGCAGTTCTTC. Protein: CASSTVRVGLERGGEQFF. Combining the CDR3 with reference TRBV7-8 and TRBJ2-1 gives the whole variable domain GAGVSQSPRYKVAKRGQDVALRCDPISGHVSLFWYQQALGQGPEFLTYFQNEAQLDKSGLPSDRFFAERPEGSVSTLKIQRTQQEDSAVYLCASSTVRVGLERGGEQFFGPGTRLTVL.

This sequence joins TRBV10-3 and TRBJ2-7; 7 nucleotides agree with TRBD2. J gave up 3 bases and V 5 bases, and 13 bases lay outside the gene matches. The CDR3 spans 16 residues. Germline CDR1 is ENHRY and CDR2 is SYGVKD. In nucleotides, the CDR3 is TGTGCCATCAGTTACTCCCAACTAGCGTCTCGCTACGAGCAGTACTTC. Protein: CAISYSQLASRYEQYF.

This clone appeared once. V is TRBV11-3 and J is TRBJ2-5, with D possibly matching TRBD1 (6 bases). This CDR3 contains 16 residues. The V gene lost 5 bases and the J gene lost 6 bases, with 22 bases spanning the gap. Germline V CDR1 and CDR2: SGHNT, YENEEA. The CDR3 region is CASSPGAGVQVQTQYF. The CDR3 coding sequence is TGTGCCAGCAGCCCTGGGGCAGGGGTGCAAGTTCAGACCCAGTACTTC.

This clone has a handful of counts. The gene calls are TRBV5-6 and TRBJ1-2, with 9 bases matching TRBD1. This CDR3 is 14 amino acids long. Losses at the gene ends were 4 bases for V and 4 bases for J; bases not matched to a gene: 5. Germline-derived CDR1 and CDR2 are SGHDT and YYEEEE. CDR3 DNA: TGTGCCAGCAGCCCAAGGACAGGGGTCTATGGCTACACCTTC. It is translated as CASSPRTGVYGYTF.

The rearrangement joins TRBV6-1 to TRBJ1-1, with D perhaps matching TRBD1 (5 bases). V was pared by 8 bases and J by 4 bases, with 8 bases between. CDR1 is MNHNS, CDR2 SASEGT, per germline. The CDR3 is 11 residues long. The CDR3 coding sequence is TGTGCCAGCCACGGGGGCACTGAAGCTTTCTTT. Translated: CASHGGTEAFF.

This clone was counted only a few times. The chain is built from TRBV6-5 and TRBJ2-6; possible D gene TRBD1, 6 bases. The CDR3 runs 15 residues. CDR1 is MNHEY, CDR2 SVGAGI, per germline. V was shortened by 5 bases and J by 0 bases, with 8 bases between the two germline ends. The CDR3 DNA reads as TGTGCCAGCAGTGGGGACATCTCTGGGGCCAACGTCCTGACTTTC. The encoded protein is CASSGDISGANVLTF.

The CDR3 loop reads CASTAPSGVTEAFF. CDR3 DNA: TGTGCCAGCACCGCACCATCAGGGGTCACTGAAGCTTTCTTT. The rearrangement links TRBV11-2 to TRBJ1-1, with D tentatively TRBD1 (6 bases). V was shortened by 7 bases and J by 4 bases, with 16 bases between the two germline ends. This CDR3 is built from 14 residues. Per germline, CDR1 SGHAT and CDR2 FQNNGV.

V and J are TRBV7-2 and TRBJ1-2, with 11 bases aligning to TRBD1. The CDR3 loop spans 14 amino acids. The germline CDR1 and CDR2 sequences are SGHTA and FQGNSA. J was trimmed by 4 bases and V by 3 bases; bases with no gene match: 1. The CDR3 spells CASSLGTGGYGYTF. For the CDR3, the DNA is TGTGCCAGCAGCTTGGGGACAGGGGGCTATGGCTACACCTTC.

The chain employs TRBV7-9 and TRBJ2-7; 9 nucleotides match TRBD1. Germline V gene lookup returns CDR1 SEHNR and CDR2 FQNEAQ (reference sequence). V shed 7 bases, J shed 0 bases, and the junction held 4 bases outside the gene matches. The CDR3 covers 14 residues. The CDR3 coding sequence is TGTGCCAGCAACACAGGGGGCCTCTCCTACGAGCAGTACTTC. The encoded protein is CASNTGGLSYEQYF.

The gene calls are TRBV7-8 and TRBJ2-7; 13 nucleotides match TRBD2. This CDR3 is built from 15 residues. V gave up 4 bases and J gave up 0 bases; unmatched junction bases: 0. Germline lookup yields CDR1 SGHVS and CDR2 FQNEAQ. Here the CDR3 reads CASSWTSGGSYEQYF. The CDR3 DNA sequence: TGTGCCAGCAGCTGGACTAGCGGGGGCTCCTACGAGCAGTACTTC.

DNA of the CDR3: TGTGCCAGCAGTGAAGCGCCGACAGGACACTATGGCTACACCTTC. Translating gives CASSEAPTGHYGYTF. This chain uses TRBV2 with TRBJ1-2; weak D call: TRBD1 (6 bases). Per germline, CDR1 SNHLY and CDR2 FYNNEI. There are 15 residues in the CDR3. V dropped 0 bases and J dropped 3 bases, with 11 bases sitting between them.

The chain couples TRBV9 to TRBJ1-5; 7 nucleotides line up with TRBD1. The CDR3 loop spans 16 amino acids. Per germline, CDR1 SGDLS and CDR2 YYNGEE. V lost 3 bases to trimming and J lost 3 bases; unmatched junction nucleotides: 9. The CDR3 spells CASSAGNRGVNQPQHF. Written as DNA, the CDR3 is TGTGCCAGCAGCGCAGGTAACAGGGGAGTCAATCAGCCCCAGCATTTT.

CDR3 DNA sequence: TGTGCCAGCTCTACTAGCGGGGGGTACAATGAGCAGTTCTTC. This codes for CASSTSGGYNEQFF. The gene calls are TRBV18 and TRBJ2-1; 12 bases fit TRBD2. V gave up 6 bases and J gave up 4 bases; unmatched junction bases: 1. Looked up from germline, CDR1 is KGHSH and CDR2 is LQKENI. The CDR3 is made up of 14 amino acids.

V gene TRBV4-1 combines with J gene TRBJ2-3; TRBD2 aligns across 9 bases. J lost 5 bases, V lost 4 bases, and 13 bases had no gene match. From germline, CDR1 is MGHRA and CDR2 YSYEKL. The CDR3 is 17 amino acids. Here the CDR3 DNA reads TGCGCCAGCAGCCGCCGGACTAGCGTCATCCTGGGAGATACGCAGTATTTT. Residues: CASSRRTSVILGDTQYF.

This clone was detected only once. The chain uses TRBV28 and TRBJ1-2, with 7 nucleotides matching TRBD1. Germline CDR1 is MDHEN and CDR2 is SYDVKM. Trimming at V came to 6 bases and at J to 5 bases, leaving 9 bases not matched to a gene. The length of the CDR3 is 14 residues. The CDR3 bases are TGTGCCAGCAGGGGGTCGGGACAGCGATATGGCTACACCTTC. It translates to CASRGSGQRYGYTF.

This clone was seen a few times. One end of the junction does not line up with germline, which may come from a read error. This sequence joins TRBV7-7 and TRBJ1-1; 8 bases fit TRBD1. This CDR3 comprises 16 residues. Germline values: CDR1 SSHAT, CDR2 FNYEAQ (reference sequence). CDR3 region: CASSCRDRRMNTAAFF. Written as DNA, the CDR3 is TGTGCCAGCAGCTGCCGGGACAGGAGGATGAACACTGCAGCTTTCTTT.

The chain links TRBV6-1 to TRBJ2-7; D remains unclear. CDR1 is MNHNS, CDR2 SASEGT, per germline. V gave up 3 bases and J gave up 4 bases, with 13 bases separating them. This CDR3 comprises 14 residues. CDR3: CASSDTRRRYEQYF. For the CDR3, the DNA is TGTGCCAGCAGTGATACCAGGCGCCGATACGAGCAGTACTTC.

This rearrangement joins TRBV5-6 to TRBJ1-2, with 8 nucleotides matching TRBD1. Looked up from germline, CDR1 is SGHDT and CDR2 is YYEEEE. The length of the CDR3 is 15 residues. With 0 bases clipped from V and 4 bases from J, the junction kept 5 bases outside the gene matches. The CDR3 here is CASSLVGTGSYGYTF. The DNA of the CDR3 is TGTGCCAGCAGCTTGGTAGGGACAGGATCCTATGGCTACACCTTC. The full variable domain, in which reference TRBV5-6 and TRBJ1-2 provide the parts outside the CDR3, is DAGVTQSPTHLIKTRGQQVTLRCSPKSGHDTVSWYQQALGQGPQFIFQYYEEEERQRGNFPDRFSGHQFPNYSSELNVNALLLGDSALYLCASSLVGTGSYGYTFGSGTRLTVV.

This clone showed up just a few times. The rearrangement links TRBV5-4 to TRBJ2-3; TRBD1 is a possible D gene (6 bases). The CDR3 runs 18 residues. V dropped 0 bases and J dropped 0 bases, with 17 bases sitting between them. Germline V gene lookup returns CDR1 SGHNT and CDR2 YYREEE (reference sequence). The CDR3 sequence: CASSLGGGPSSSTDTQYF. The CDR3 bases are TGTGCCAGCAGCTTGGGTGGGGGCCCTAGCTCTAGCACAGATACGCAGTATTTT.

This clone occurred a few times. The V gene is TRBV4-1, the J gene TRBJ1-4; D might be TRBD1 (6 bases). V lost 8 bases, J lost 2 bases, and 15 bases lay in between. Germline V gene sequence: CDR1 MGHRA, CDR2 YSYEKL. The CDR3 is made up of 15 amino acids. The CDR3: CASGQFSATNEKLFF. The CDR3 DNA reads as TGCGCCAGCGGACAGTTCTCAGCGACTAATGAAAAACTGTTTTTT.

V usage is TRBV5-1 and J usage is TRBJ2-2, with 11 nucleotides matching TRBD2. Unmatched junction bases numbered 5, after V lost 0 bases and J lost 7 bases. There are 16 residues in the CDR3. Germline V gene data show CDR1 as SGHRS and CDR2 as YFSETQ. DNA for the CDR3: TGCGCCAGCAGCTTGGTCTCTAGCGGGGGGATCGGGGAGCTGTTTTTT. This encodes CASSLVSSGGIGELFF.

V gene TRBV6-4 combines with J gene TRBJ2-5; 10 bases agree with TRBD2. The V gene's germline CDR1 is MRHNA and CDR2 SNTAGT. The CDR3 totals 15 residues. The junction had 9 bases not matched to a gene; V was cut back by 8 bases and J by 3 bases. The CDR3, as DNA: TGTGCCAGCTGGTCGACAGCGGGGGGGGAAGAGACCCAGTACTTC. Its protein is CASWSTAGGEETQYF.

The V and J genes are TRBV7-9 and TRBJ2-5, with 7 nucleotides matching TRBD2. CDR1 and CDR2 from the germline V gene are SEHNR and FQNEAQ (reference sequence). The V segment lost 5 bases and the J segment 0 bases; nucleotides outside the gene matches: 6. This CDR3 comprises 15 residues. CDR3 sequence: CASSQRGTYQETQYF. The CDR3 DNA reads as TGTGCCAGCAGCCAGCGGGGAACATACCAAGAGACCCAGTACTTC.

The rearrangement links TRBV9 to TRBJ2-1; 8 nucleotides agree with TRBD2. Germline values: CDR1 SGDLS, CDR2 YYNGEE. V trimming: 2 bases; J trimming: 5 bases; junction bases outside the gene matches: 6. The CDR3 length is 15 residues. The DNA for the CDR3 is TGTGCCAGCAGCGTCCTCCGGGGGGGCGACAATGAGCAGTTCTTC. Protein sequence: CASSVLRGGDNEQFF.